This TCR beta chain was profiled in a study of blood T cell repertoires in COVID-19. As for the study in general: The samples span acute and convalescent COVID-19 from the United States, Italy and Spain. The analysed material was cDNA or gDNA that came from T cells, B-cell-depleted T cells, or PBMCs.

Original methodology: By means of reference gene primer amplification, nucleated cell counts were estimated. Profiling relied on immunoSEQ multiplex PCR, and the TCRdb table lists in-frame clones only, not all of them. The V and J calls and clone size come from that table; D and trimming were worked out from the DNA. The sample records about 250,000 clones, 70% to 90% being singletons. The germline V gene encodes CDR1 MRHNA and CDR2 SNTAGT. This CDR3 contains 13 residues. The V gene lost 2 bases and the J gene lost 9 bases, with 11 bases spanning the gap. The sample consisted of peripheral blood. The chain links TRBV6-4 to TRBJ2-1; D ambiguous. The receptor comes from a man between 18 and 29 years old with active or convalescent COVID-19. The CDR3 protein is CASSDIGYGEQFF. CDR3 DNA: TGTGCCAGCAGTGACATCGGTTACGGTGAGCAGTTCTTC.